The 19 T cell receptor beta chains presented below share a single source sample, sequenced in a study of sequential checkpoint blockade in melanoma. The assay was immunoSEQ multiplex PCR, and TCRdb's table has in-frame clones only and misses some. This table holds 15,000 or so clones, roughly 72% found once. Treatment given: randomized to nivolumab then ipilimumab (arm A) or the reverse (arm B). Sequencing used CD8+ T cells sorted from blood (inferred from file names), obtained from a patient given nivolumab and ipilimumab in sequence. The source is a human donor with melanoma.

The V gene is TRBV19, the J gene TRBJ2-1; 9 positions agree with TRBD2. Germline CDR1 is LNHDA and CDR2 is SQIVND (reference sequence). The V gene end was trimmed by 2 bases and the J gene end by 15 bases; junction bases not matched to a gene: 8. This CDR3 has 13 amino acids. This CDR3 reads CASSILAGWEAFF. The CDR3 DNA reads TGTGCCAGTAGTATACTAGCGGGGTGGGAGGCGTTCTTC.

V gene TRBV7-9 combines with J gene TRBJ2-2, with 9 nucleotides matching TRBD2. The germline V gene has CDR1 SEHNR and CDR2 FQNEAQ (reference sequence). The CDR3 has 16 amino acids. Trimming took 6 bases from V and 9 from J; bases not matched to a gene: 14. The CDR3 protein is CASSPPAGGTTRELFF. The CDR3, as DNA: TGTGCCAGCAGTCCCCCAGCGGGAGGTACGACCCGGGAGCTGTTTTTT.

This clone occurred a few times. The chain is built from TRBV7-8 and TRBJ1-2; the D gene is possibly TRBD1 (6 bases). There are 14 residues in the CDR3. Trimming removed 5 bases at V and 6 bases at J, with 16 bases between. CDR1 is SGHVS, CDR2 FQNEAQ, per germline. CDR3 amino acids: CASSLDLQGNGYTF. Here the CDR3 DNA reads TGTGCCAGCAGCCTAGACCTACAGGGTAATGGCTACACCTTC.

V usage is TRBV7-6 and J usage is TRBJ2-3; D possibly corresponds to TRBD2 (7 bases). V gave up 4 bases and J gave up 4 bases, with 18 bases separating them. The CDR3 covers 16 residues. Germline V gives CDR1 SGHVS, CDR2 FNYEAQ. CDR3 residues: CASSSSLGGPPDTQYF. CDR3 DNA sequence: TGTGCCAGCAGCTCCTCTCTCGGGGGGCCCCCAGATACGCAGTATTTT. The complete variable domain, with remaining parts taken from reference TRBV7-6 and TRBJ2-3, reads GAGVSQSPRYKVTKRGQDVALRCDPISGHVSLYWYRQALGQGPEFLTYFNYEAQQDKSGLPNDRFSAERPEGSISTLTIQRTEQRDSAMYRCASSSSLGGPPDTQYFGPGTRLTVL.

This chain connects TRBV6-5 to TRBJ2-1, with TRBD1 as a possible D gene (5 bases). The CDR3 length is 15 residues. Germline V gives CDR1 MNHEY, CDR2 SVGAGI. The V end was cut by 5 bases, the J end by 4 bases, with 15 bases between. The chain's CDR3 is CASSPDSFGYNEQFF. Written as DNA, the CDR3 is TGTGCCAGCAGTCCAGACAGCTTCGGGTACAATGAGCAGTTCTTC.

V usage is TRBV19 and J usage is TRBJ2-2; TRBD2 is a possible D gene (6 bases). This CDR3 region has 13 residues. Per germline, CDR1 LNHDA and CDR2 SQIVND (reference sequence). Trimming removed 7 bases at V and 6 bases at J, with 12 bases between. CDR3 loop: CASNGGGPGELFF. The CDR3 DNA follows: TGTGCCAGTAACGGGGGAGGACCCGGGGAGCTGTTTTTT.

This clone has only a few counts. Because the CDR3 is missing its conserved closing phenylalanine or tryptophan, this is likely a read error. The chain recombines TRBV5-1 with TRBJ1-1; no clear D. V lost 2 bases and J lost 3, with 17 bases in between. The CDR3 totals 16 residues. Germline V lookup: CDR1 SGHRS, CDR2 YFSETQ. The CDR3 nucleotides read TGCGCCAGCAGCTTAACTTCACCTGGCCCTGACACTGAAGCTTTCCCT. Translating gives CASSLTSPGPDTEAFP.

The CDR3 spells CASSLADLYEQYF. CDR3 bases: TGTGCCAGCAGTCTAGCGGACCTCTACGAGCAGTACTTC. The V call is TRBV11-2, the J call TRBJ2-7; the match to TRBD2 covers 7 bases. This CDR3 comprises 13 residues. Losses at the gene ends were 6 bases for V and 3 bases for J; bases not matched to a gene: 5. Germline loops: CDR1 SGHAT, CDR2 FQNNGV.

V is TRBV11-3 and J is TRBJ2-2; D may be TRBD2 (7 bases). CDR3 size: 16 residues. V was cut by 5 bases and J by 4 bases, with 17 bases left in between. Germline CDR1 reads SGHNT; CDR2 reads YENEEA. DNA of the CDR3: TGTGCCAGCAGCCTTTCTAGGGGGGGGCCCACCGGGGAGCTGTTTTTT. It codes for CASSLSRGGPTGELFF.

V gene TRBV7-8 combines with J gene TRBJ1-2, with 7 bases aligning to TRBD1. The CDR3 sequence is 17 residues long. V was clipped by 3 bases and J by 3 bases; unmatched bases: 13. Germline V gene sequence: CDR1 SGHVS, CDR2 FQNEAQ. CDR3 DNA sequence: TGTGCCAGCAGCTTGAGTCCACGGGACAGACCCTACTATGGCTACACCTTC. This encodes CASSLSPRDRPYYGYTF.

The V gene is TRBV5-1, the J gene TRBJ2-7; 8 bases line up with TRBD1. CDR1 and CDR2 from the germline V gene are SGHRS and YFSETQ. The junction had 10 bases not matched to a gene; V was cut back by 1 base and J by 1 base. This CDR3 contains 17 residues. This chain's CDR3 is CASSLYRIRDRSYEQYF. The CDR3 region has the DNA TGCGCCAGCAGCTTGTATCGGATTCGGGACAGGTCCTACGAGCAGTACTTC.

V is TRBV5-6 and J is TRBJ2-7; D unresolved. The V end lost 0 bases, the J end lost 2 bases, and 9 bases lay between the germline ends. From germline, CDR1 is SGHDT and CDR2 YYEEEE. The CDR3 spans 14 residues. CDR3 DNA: TGTGCCAGCAGCTTGGGCGGCCGGCCCTACGAGCAGTACGTC. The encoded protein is CASSLGGRPYEQYV.

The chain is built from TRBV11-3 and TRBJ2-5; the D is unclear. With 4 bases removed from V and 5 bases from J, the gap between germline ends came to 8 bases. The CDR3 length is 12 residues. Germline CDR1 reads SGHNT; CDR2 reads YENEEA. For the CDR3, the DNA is TGTGCCAGCAGCTCTCTCGGGGAGACCCAGTACTTC. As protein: CASSSLGETQYF. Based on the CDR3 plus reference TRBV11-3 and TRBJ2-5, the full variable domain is EAGVVQSPRYKIIEKKQPVAFWCNPISGHNTLYWYLQNLGQGPELLIRYENEEAVDDSQLPKDRFSAERLKGVDSTLKIQPAELGDSAVYLCASSSLGETQYFGPGTRLLVL.

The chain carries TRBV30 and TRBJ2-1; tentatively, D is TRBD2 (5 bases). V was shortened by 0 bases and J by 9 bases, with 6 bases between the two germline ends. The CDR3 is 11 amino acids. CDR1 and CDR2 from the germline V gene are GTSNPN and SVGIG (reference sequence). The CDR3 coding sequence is TGTGCCTGGAGTGTAAGCGGTGAGCAGTTCTTC. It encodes CAWSVSGEQFF.

This CDR3 reads CASGRDRGPQETQYF. The CDR3 coding sequence is TGTGCTAGTGGGCGGGACAGGGGTCCGCAAGAGACCCAGTACTTC. The chain joins TRBV12-5 to TRBJ2-5; the match to TRBD1 covers 10 bases. After removal of 6 bases from V and 2 bases from J, the junction contained 6 bases not matched to a gene. The CDR3 spans 15 residues. Germline V lookup: CDR1 LGHNT, CDR2 FRNRAP. The full variable domain, with the rest looked up from reference TRBV12-5 and TRBJ2-5, is DARVTQTPRHKVTEMGQEVTMRCQPILGHNTVFWYRQTMMQGLELLAYFRNRAPLDDSGMPKDRFSAEMPDATLATLKIQPSEPRDSAVYFCASGRDRGPQETQYFGPGTRLLVL.

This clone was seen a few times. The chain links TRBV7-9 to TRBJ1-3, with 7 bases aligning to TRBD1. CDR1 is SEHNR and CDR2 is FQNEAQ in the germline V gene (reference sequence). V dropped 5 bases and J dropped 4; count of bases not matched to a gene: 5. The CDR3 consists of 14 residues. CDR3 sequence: CASSPRTGGNTIYF. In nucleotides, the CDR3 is TGTGCCAGCAGCCCCCGGACAGGCGGAAACACCATATATTTT.

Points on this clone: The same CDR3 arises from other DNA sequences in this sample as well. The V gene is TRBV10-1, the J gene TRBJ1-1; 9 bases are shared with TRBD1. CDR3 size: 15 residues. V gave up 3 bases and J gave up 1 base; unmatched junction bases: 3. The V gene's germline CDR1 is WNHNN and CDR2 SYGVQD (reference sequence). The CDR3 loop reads CASSEGTGQNTEAFF. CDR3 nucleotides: TGCGCCAGCAGTGAAGGGACAGGGCAGAACACTGAAGCTTTCTTT.

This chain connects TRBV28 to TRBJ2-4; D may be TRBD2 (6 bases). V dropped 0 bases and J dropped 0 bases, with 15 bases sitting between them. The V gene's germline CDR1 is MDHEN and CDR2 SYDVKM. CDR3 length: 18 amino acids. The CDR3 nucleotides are TGTGCCAGCAGTTTATGCGAAGCGGGTGGCCTAGCCAAAAACATTCAGTACTTC. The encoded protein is CASSLCEAGGLAKNIQYF.

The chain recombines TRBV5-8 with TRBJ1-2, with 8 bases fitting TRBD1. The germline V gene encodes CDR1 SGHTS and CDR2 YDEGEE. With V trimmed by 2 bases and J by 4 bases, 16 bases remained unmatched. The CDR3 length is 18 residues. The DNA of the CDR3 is TGTGCCAGCAGCTTTCCCCCGACAGGGGTTGCTTTTATCTATGGCTACACCTTC. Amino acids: CASSFPPTGVAFIYGYTF.